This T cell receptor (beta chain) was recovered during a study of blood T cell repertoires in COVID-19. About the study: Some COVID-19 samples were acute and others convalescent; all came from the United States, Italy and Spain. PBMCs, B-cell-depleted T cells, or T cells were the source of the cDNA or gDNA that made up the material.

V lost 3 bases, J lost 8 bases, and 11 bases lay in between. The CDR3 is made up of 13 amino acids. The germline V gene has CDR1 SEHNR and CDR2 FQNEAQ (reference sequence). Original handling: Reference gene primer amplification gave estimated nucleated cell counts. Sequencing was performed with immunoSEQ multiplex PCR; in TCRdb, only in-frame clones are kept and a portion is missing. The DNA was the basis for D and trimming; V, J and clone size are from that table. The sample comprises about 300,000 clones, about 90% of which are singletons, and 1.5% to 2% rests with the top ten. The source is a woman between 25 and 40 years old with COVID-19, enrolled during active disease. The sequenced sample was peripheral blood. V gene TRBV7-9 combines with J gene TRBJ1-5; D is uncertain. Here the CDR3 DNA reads TGTGCCAGCAGCTTTGAGGATGCGGAGCCCCAGCATTTT. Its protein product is CASSFEDAEPQHF. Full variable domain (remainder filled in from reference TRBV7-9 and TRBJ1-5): DTGVSQNPRHKITKRGQNVTFRCDPISEHNRLYWYRQTLGQGPEFLTYFQNEAQLEKSRLLSDRFSAERPKGSFSTLEIQRTEQGDSAMYLCASSFEDAEPQHFGDGTRLSIL.